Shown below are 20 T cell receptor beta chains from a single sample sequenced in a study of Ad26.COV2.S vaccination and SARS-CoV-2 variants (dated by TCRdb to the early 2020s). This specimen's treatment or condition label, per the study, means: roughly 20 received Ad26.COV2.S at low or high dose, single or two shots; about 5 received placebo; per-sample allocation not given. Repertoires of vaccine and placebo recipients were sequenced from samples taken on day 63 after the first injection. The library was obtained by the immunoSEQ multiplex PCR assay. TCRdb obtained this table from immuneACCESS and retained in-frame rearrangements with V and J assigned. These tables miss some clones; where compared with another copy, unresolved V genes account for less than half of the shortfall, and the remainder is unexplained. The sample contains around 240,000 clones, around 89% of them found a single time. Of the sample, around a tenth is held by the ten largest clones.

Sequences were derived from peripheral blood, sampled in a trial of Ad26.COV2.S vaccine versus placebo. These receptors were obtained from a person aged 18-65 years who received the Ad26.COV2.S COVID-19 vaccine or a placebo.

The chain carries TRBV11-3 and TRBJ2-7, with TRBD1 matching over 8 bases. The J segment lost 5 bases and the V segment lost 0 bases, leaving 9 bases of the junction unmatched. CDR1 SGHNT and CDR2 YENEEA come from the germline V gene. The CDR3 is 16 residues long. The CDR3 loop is CASSLETRTGSDEQYF. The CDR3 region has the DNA TGTGCCAGCAGCTTAGAGACCCGGACAGGGTCGGACGAGCAGTACTTC.

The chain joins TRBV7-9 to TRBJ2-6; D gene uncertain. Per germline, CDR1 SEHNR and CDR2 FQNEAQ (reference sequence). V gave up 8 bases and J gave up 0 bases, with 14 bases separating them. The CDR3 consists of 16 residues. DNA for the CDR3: TGTGCCAGCCCCGGGTGGAGTCTCTCTGGGGCCAACGTCCTGACTTTC. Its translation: CASPGWSLSGANVLTF.

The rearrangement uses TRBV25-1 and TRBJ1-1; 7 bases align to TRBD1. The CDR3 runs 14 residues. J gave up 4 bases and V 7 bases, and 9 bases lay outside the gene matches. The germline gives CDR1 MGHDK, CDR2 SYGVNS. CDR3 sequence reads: CASTQGVGGTEAFF. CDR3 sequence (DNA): TGTGCCAGCACCCAGGGGGTGGGGGGCACTGAAGCTTTCTTT.

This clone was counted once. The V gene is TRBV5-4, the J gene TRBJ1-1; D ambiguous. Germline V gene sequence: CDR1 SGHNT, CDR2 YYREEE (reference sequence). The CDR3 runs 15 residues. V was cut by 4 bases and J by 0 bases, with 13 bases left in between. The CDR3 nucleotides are TGTGCCAGCAGCAAAAGAGACCGGGTGAACACTGAAGCTTTCTTT. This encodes CASSKRDRVNTEAFF.

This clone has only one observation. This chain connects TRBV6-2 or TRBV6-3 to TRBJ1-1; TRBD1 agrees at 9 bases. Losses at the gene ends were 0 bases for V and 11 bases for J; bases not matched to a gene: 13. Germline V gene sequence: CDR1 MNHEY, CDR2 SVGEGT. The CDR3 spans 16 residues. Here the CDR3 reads CASSYSAPGQGYRAFF. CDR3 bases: TGTGCCAGCAGTTACTCGGCTCCGGGACAGGGTTATCGGGCTTTCTTT.

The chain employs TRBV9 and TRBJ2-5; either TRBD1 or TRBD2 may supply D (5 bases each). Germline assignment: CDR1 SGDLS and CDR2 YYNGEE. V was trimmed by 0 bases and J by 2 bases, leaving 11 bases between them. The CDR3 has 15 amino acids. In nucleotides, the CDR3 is TGTGCCAGCAGCGTAGATGGGGGTAGTCAAGAGACCCAGTACTTC. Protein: CASSVDGGSQETQYF.

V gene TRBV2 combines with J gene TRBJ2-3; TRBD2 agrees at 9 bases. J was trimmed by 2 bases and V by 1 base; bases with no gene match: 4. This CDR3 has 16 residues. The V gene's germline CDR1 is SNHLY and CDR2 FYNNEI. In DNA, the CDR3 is TGTGCCAGCAGTGAAGGGTTAGCGGGAGCCACAGATACGCAGTATTTT. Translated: CASSEGLAGATDTQYF.

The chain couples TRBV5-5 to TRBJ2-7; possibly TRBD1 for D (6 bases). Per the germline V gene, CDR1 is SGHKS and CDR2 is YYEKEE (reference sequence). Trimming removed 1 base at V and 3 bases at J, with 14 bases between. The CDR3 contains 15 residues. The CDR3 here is CASSLREDSLYEQYF. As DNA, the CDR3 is TGTGCCAGCAGCTTGAGAGAGGACAGTCTCTACGAGCAGTACTTC.

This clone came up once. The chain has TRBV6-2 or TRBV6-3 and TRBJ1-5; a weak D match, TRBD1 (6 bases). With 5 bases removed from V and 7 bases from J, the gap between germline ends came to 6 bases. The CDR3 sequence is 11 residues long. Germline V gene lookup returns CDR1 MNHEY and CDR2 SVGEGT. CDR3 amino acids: CASSQGQPQHF. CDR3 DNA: TGTGCCAGCAGTCAGGGGCAGCCCCAGCATTTT.

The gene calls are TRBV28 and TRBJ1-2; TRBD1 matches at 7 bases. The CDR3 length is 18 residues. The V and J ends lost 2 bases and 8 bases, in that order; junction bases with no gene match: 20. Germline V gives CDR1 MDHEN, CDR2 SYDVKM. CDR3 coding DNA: TGTGCCAGCAGTTTACCCTCTACAGGGGCCGGATTGTTGAGGGGCTACACCTTC. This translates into CASSLPSTGAGLLRGYTF.

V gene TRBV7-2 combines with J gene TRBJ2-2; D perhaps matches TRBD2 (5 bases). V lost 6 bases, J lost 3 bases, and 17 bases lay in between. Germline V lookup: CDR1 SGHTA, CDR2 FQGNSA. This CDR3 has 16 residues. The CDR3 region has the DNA TGTGCCAGCAGATTAACCCCCCTAGCTGACACCGGGGAGCTGTTTTTT. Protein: CASRLTPLADTGELFF. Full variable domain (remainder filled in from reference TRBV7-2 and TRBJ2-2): GAGVSQSPSNKVTEKGKDVELRCDPISGHTALYWYRQSLGQGLEFLIYFQGNSAPDKSGLPSDRFSAERTGGSVSTLTIQRTQQEDSAVYLCASRLTPLADTGELFFGEGSRLTVL.

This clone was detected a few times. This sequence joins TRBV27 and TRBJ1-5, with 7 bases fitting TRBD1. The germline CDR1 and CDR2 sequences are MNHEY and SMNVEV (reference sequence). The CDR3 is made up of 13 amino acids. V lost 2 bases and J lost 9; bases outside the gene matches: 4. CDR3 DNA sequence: TGTGCCAGCAGTTTAGGGAGACAGGGGCCCCAGCATTTT. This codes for CASSLGRQGPQHF.

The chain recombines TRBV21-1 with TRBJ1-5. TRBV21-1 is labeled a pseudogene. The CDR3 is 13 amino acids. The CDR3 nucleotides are TGTGCCAGCAGCCGACCAAGGAAGGGGCCCCAGCATTTT. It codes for CASSRPRKGPQHF.

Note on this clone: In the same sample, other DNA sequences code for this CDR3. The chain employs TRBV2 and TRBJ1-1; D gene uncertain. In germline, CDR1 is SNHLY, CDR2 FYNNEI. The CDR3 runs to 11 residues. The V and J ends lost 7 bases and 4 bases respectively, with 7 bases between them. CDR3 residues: CASTTGTEAFF. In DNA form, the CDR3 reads TGTGCCAGCACCACCGGCACTGAAGCTTTCTTT.

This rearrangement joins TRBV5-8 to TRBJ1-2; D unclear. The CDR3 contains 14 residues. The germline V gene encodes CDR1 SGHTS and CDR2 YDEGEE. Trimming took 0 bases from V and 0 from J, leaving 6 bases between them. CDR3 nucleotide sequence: TGTGCCAGCAGCTTGGACAGCTCTAACTATGGCTACACCTTC. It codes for CASSLDSSNYGYTF.

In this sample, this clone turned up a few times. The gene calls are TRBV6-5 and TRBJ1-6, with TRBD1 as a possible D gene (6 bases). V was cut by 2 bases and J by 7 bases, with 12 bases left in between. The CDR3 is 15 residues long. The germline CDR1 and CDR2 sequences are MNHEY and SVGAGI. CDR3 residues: CASSYGGQRNSPLHF. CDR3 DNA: TGTGCCAGCAGTTACGGCGGACAGCGGAATTCACCCCTCCACTTT.

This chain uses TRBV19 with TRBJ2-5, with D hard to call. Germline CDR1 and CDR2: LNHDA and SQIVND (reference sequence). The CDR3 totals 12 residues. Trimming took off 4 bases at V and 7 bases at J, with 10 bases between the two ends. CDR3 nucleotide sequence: TGTGCCAGTAGTAGTGCGGCTGGGACCCAGTACTTC. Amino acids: CASSSAAGTQYF.

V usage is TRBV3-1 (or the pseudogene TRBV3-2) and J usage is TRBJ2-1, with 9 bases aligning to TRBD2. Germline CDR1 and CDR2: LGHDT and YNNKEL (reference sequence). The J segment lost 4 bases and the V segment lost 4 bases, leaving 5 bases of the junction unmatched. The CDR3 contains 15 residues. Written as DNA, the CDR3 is TGTGCCAGCAGCCCTTGTGCGGGGGGGTACAATGAGCAGTTCTTC. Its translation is CASSPCAGGYNEQFF.

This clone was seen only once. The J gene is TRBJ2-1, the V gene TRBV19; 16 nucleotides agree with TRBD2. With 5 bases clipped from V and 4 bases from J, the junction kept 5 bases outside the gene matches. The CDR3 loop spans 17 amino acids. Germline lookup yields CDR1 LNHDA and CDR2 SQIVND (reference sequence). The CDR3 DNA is TGTGCCAGTAGTCCCTCGGGACTAGCGGGAGGGTACAATGAGCAGTTCTTC. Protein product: CASSPSGLAGGYNEQFF.

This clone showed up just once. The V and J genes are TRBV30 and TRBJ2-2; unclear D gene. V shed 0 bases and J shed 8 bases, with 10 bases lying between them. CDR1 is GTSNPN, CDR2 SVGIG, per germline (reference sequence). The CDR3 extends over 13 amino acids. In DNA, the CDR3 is TGTGCCTGGAGTGTAATTCTAACTGGGGAGCTGTTTTTT. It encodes CAWSVILTGELFF.